These 7 T cell receptor beta chains came from one sample sequenced in a study of cytomegalovirus exposure and HLA in healthy donors. Primers: 60 Vbeta forward and 13 Jbeta reverse. The method was immunoSEQ multiplex PCR; TCRdb's version includes in-frame clones alone and lacks a portion of them. The data show about 160,000 clones, roughly 80% seen once. Material: PBMCs. The receptor set was obtained from a woman aged 25 to 39 in good health and CMV-seropositive.

The V call is TRBV10-3, the J call TRBJ2-7; 8 bases fit TRBD1. CDR1 ENHRY and CDR2 SYGVKD come from the germline V gene. The CDR3 spans 12 residues. Losses at the gene ends were 6 bases for V and 4 bases for J; bases not matched to a gene: 2. The CDR3 sequence: CAISRQGYEQYF. The CDR3 region has the DNA TGTGCCATCAGCCGACAGGGGTACGAGCAGTACTTC.

The J gene is TRBJ1-2, the V gene TRBV13, with 7 bases matching TRBD1. The CDR3 is 15 residues long. Germline-derived CDR1 and CDR2 are PRHDT and FYEKMQ (reference sequence). J gave up 4 bases and V 4 bases, and 9 bases lay outside the gene matches. CDR3: CASSSGTVHVYGYTF. DNA for the CDR3: TGTGCCAGCAGCTCCGGGACAGTGCATGTCTATGGCTACACCTTC.

In this sample, this clone turned up once. J is TRBJ2-1 and V is TRBV10-3; 7 nucleotides agree with TRBD1. V gave up 3 bases and J gave up 0 bases; unmatched junction bases: 8. This CDR3 comprises 17 residues. Germline values: CDR1 ENHRY, CDR2 SYGVKD. As DNA, the CDR3 is TGTGCCATCAGTGACAAACAGGGGCGCAACTCCTACAATGAGCAGTTCTTC. Translated, it gives CAISDKQGRNSYNEQFF.

The chain's CDR3 is CASSSLAGANNEQFF. The CDR3 nucleotides are TGCGCCAGCAGTTCGTTAGCGGGGGCCAACAATGAGCAGTTCTTC. The V and J genes are TRBV5-1 and TRBJ2-1, with 9 bases fitting TRBD2. Losses at the gene ends were 5 bases for V and 5 bases for J; bases not matched to a gene: 8. CDR3 length equals 15 residues. CDR1 SGHRS and CDR2 YFSETQ come from the germline V gene.

This clone was seen a single time. The chain recombines TRBV10-3 with TRBJ1-2, with D possibly being TRBD1 (6 bases). V was cut by 2 bases and J by 1 base, with 23 bases left in between. The length of the CDR3 is 19 residues. Germline V gene data show CDR1 as ENHRY and CDR2 as SYGVKD. The CDR3 loop is CAISEAYRETTPVNYGYTF. The CDR3 nucleotides read TGTGCCATCAGTGAGGCCTACAGGGAGACCACACCGGTTAACTATGGCTACACCTTC.

The chain joins TRBV5-1 to TRBJ2-4; 8 nucleotides align to TRBD2. Germline V gives CDR1 SGHRS, CDR2 YFSETQ. V shed 1 base and J 0 bases; nucleotides not matched to a gene: 15. The CDR3 loop spans 20 amino acids. The CDR3 loop is CASSLSQTGTSGLAKNIQYF. The DNA of the CDR3 is TGCGCCAGCAGCTTGTCCCAGACAGGTACTAGCGGATTAGCCAAAAACATTCAGTACTTC.

V is TRBV7-2 and J is TRBJ1-2; perhaps TRBD1 as D (5 bases). From germline, CDR1 is SGHTA and CDR2 FQGNSA. V lost 0 bases, J lost 4 bases, and 12 bases lay in between. There are 15 residues in the CDR3. CDR3 sequence (DNA): TGTGCCAGCAGCTTAGCAGGGGAACGTAGCTATGGCTACACCTTC. It is translated as CASSLAGERSYGYTF.